Listed here are 19 T cell receptor beta chains from one sample, sequenced in a study of CD8 T cells in ankylosing spondylitis. Each CDR3 protein gets one entry after TCRdb re-called the 5' RACE reads with MiXCR. This table has 200,000 to 300,000 distinct CDR3 sequences, more than 25% appearing once. Material for sequencing was blood, either unsorted or a sorted T cell fraction (not recorded which). Receptors originate from a male donor with ankylosing spondylitis or in good health (not recorded which).

This clonotype was counted between two and nine times. The chain carries TRBV20-1 and TRBJ1-5; D is unclear. There are 15 residues in the CDR3. Trimming pared 0 bases from V and 7 bases from J, leaving 16 bases between. Germline V gene sequence: CDR1 DFQATT, CDR2 SNEGSKA (reference sequence). The CDR3 sequence is CSARDRGNRRQPQHF. DNA for the CDR3: TGCAGTGCTAGAGATCGGGGTAATCGGAGACAGCCCCAGCATTTT.

The V call is TRBV30, the J call TRBJ1-1; D may be TRBD1 (5 bases). The V gene's germline CDR1 is GTSNPN and CDR2 SVGIG (reference sequence). The V gene lost 1 base and the J gene lost 10 bases, with 19 bases spanning the gap. The CDR3 is 14 amino acids. The CDR3 reads CAWSATRAAQGAFF. In nucleotides, the CDR3 is TGTGCCTGGAGTGCAACCCGCGCGGCTCAGGGAGCTTTCTTT.

This rearrangement joins TRBV7-2 to TRBJ1-2; weak D call: TRBD1 (5 bases). Per germline, CDR1 SGHTA and CDR2 FQGNSA. Trimming pared 1 base from V and 6 bases from J, leaving 18 bases between. The length of the CDR3 is 16 residues. The CDR3 bases are TGTGCCAGCAGCTTAGTTGGGGTGGGCAGGGAGGATGGCTACACCTTC. Its protein is CASSLVGVGREDGYTF.

Only a few counts were recorded for this clonotype. V usage is TRBV20-1 and J usage is TRBJ2-2, with D possibly being TRBD2 (5 bases). CDR1 is DFQATT, CDR2 SNEGSKA, per germline (reference sequence). The CDR3 is 13 residues long. V was cut by 6 bases and J by 4 bases, with 12 bases left in between. CDR3 in DNA: TGCAGTGCACGGGGTGGTAGCACCGGGGAGCTGTTTTTT. This codes for CSARGGSTGELFF.

The rearrangement joins TRBV20-1 to TRBJ1-6; a possible D gene is TRBD1 (5 bases). Per the germline V gene, CDR1 is DFQATT and CDR2 is SNEGSKA (reference sequence). The CDR3 has 14 residues. The ends were cut back, 7 bases at V and 9 bases at J, with 19 bases in the middle. The CDR3 DNA is TGCAGTGTAAGAGTAGCCTCCGGGGGTTCACCCCTCCACTTT. This gives the protein CSVRVASGGSPLHF.

The table lists this clonotype with a few counts. This chain links TRBV6-1 with TRBJ1-1; D is possibly TRBD1 (5 bases). Germline-derived CDR1 and CDR2 are MNHNS and SASEGT. V lost 8 bases and J lost 4, with 17 bases in between. CDR3 length: 14 amino acids. CDR3 loop: CASQVQGVTTEAFF. In DNA, the CDR3 is TGTGCCAGCCAAGTGCAAGGGGTGACCACTGAAGCTTTCTTT.

This clonotype appeared a few times. The V and J genes are TRBV15 and TRBJ1-1; D gene uncertain. V lost 0 bases and J 11 bases, leaving 19 bases between the germline ends. CDR3 length: 15 amino acids. Germline loops: CDR1 LNHNV, CDR2 YYDKDF (reference sequence). In DNA form, the CDR3 reads TGTGCCACCAGCAGAGATCGTGGTACAGAGAAGTCGGCTTTCTTT. Amino acids: CATSRDRGTEKSAFF.

The chain couples TRBV6-1 to TRBJ1-2, with D uncertain. V gave up 4 bases and J gave up 5 bases, with 23 bases separating them. The CDR3 loop spans 17 amino acids. Looked up from germline, CDR1 is MNHNS and CDR2 is SASEGT. The CDR3 DNA sequence: TGTGCCAGCAGTGGATCTTCGGTCGGGGTCAGTGTATATGGCTACACCTTC. Translated: CASSGSSVGVSVYGYTF.

The V and J genes are TRBV6-1 and TRBJ1-4; 7 bases fit TRBD1. V lost 7 bases to trimming and J lost 0 bases; unmatched junction nucleotides: 14. The CDR3 has 18 amino acids. Germline CDR1 MNHNS, CDR2 SASEGT. The CDR3 spells CASIRDSSGAATNEKLFF. CDR3 nucleotide sequence: TGTGCCAGCATTCGGGACAGTTCCGGCGCTGCAACTAATGAAAAACTGTTTTTT.

V is TRBV10-3 and J is TRBJ1-6; TRBD1 might be the D (6 bases). CDR1 and CDR2 from the germline V gene are ENHRY and SYGVKD. This CDR3 contains 20 residues. V shed 0 bases and J shed 0 bases, with 18 bases lying between them. CDR3: CAISESSADRTSSYNSPLHF. The DNA of the CDR3 is TGTGCCATCAGTGAGTCGAGCGCAGACAGGACAAGCTCCTATAATTCACCCCTCCACTTT.

This clonotype was seen only a few times. The J gene is TRBJ1-5, the V gene TRBV20-1; no reliable D call. This CDR3 spans 12 amino acids. V was pared by 1 base and J by 7 bases, with 8 bases between. Looked up from germline, CDR1 is DFQATT and CDR2 is SNEGSKA (reference sequence). The CDR3 nucleotides read TGCAGTGCTAGAGGGGTGAGACAGCCCCAGCATTTT. This sequence encodes CSARGVRQPQHF.

This sequence joins TRBV7-2 and TRBJ2-3; D may be TRBD1 (5 bases). The CDR3 contains 14 residues. CDR1 and CDR2 from the germline V gene are SGHTA and FQGNSA. V was shortened by 6 bases and J by 2 bases, with 12 bases between the two germline ends. DNA of the CDR3: TGTGCCAGCAGTAAACAGGCCATCACAGATACGCAGTATTTT. Protein sequence: CASSKQAITDTQYF. The complete variable domain, with remaining parts taken from reference TRBV7-2 and TRBJ2-3, reads GAGVSQSPSNKVTEKGKDVELRCDPISGHTALYWYRQSLGQGLEFLIYFQGNSAPDKSGLPSDRFSAERTGGSVSTLTIQRTQQEDSAVYLCASSKQAITDTQYFGPGTRLTVL.

At least ten counts were recorded for this clonotype. The chain combines TRBV4-1 with TRBJ1-5; possible D gene TRBD1, 5 bases. The CDR3 runs 14 residues. The V gene lost 4 bases and the J gene lost 8 bases, with 15 bases spanning the gap. Germline CDR1 is MGHRA and CDR2 is YSYEKL. This CDR3 is CASSRGTAREPQHF. DNA for the CDR3: TGCGCCAGCAGCCGAGGGACTGCGAGGGAGCCCCAGCATTTT.

V usage is TRBV20-1 and J usage is TRBJ2-1, with 9 bases aligning to TRBD2. Unmatched junction bases numbered 10, after V lost 4 bases and J lost 0 bases. Germline CDR1 is DFQATT and CDR2 is SNEGSKA (reference sequence). This CDR3 comprises 17 residues. CDR3 protein: CSATPGLALSSYNEQFF. Here the CDR3 DNA reads TGCAGTGCTACCCCGGGACTAGCCCTAAGCTCCTACAATGAGCAGTTCTTC.

The rearrangement joins TRBV29-1 to TRBJ2-5; D unresolved. V gave up 6 bases and J gave up 5 bases, with 10 bases separating them. This CDR3 spans 11 amino acids. Germline V CDR1 and CDR2: SQVTM, ANQGSEA. In DNA form, the CDR3 reads TGCAGCGTACGTTATCGGGAGACCCAGTACTTC. Residues: CSVRYRETQYF.

The chain links TRBV12-3 or TRBV12-4 to TRBJ2-2, with D possibly matching TRBD1 (6 bases). Trimming took 6 bases from V and 2 from J, leaving 13 bases between them. The CDR3 totals 15 residues. CDR3 loop: CASSSPGDNTGELFF. CDR3 bases: TGTGCCAGCAGCAGCCCAGGGGACAACACCGGGGAGCTGTTTTTT.

This clonotype was detected many times. The V and J genes are TRBV28 and TRBJ2-3, with 10 positions matching TRBD2. With 0 bases clipped from V and 0 bases from J, the junction kept 9 bases outside the gene matches. The germline gives CDR1 MDHEN, CDR2 SYDVKM. The CDR3 covers 19 residues. CDR3 in amino acids: CASSLWASGGSASTDTQYF. The CDR3 DNA reads TGTGCCAGCAGTTTATGGGCTAGCGGGGGAAGTGCTAGCACAGATACGCAGTATTTT.

The J gene is TRBJ2-7, the V gene TRBV11-2; no clear D gene. This CDR3 is built from 14 residues. The germline V and J ends were trimmed by 1 base and 7 bases, with 14 bases remaining between them. Germline loops: CDR1 SGHAT, CDR2 FQNNGV. The CDR3 loop reads CASSLAGTPREQYF. CDR3 coding DNA: TGTGCCAGCAGCTTAGCTGGTACCCCTAGGGAGCAGTACTTC.

This clonotype was recorded once. This chain joins TRBV3-1 and TRBJ2-1; D unresolved. Between the trimmed V and J ends, which lost 0 bases and 10 bases, there was a span of 13 bases. CDR3 length equals 14 residues. The germline V gene encodes CDR1 LGHDT and CDR2 YNNKEL (reference sequence). DNA of the CDR3: TGTGCCAGCAGCCAAGATCTGGTGTATGGGGAGCAGTTCTTC. Its translation is CASSQDLVYGEQFF.